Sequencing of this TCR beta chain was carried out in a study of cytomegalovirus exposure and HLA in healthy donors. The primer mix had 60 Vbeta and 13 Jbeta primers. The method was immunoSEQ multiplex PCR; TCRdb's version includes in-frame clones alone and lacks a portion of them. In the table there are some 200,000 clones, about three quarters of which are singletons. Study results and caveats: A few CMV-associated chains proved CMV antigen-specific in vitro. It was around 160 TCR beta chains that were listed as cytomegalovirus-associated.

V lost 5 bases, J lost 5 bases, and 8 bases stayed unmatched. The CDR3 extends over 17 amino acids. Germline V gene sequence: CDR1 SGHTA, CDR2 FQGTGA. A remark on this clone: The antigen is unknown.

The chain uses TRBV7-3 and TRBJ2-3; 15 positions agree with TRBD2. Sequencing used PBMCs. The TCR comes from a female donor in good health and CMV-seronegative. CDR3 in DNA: TGTGCCAGCAGCCCTCGGACTAGCGGGGGGGTTGGAGATACGCAGTATTTT. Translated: CASSPRTSGGVGDTQYF.